This TCR beta chain was sequenced in a study of shared clonotypes between healthy human individuals. Findings and caveats of the study: Although depth was large, rarefaction showed that sequencing of the sorted subsets was incomplete.

Trimming shortened V by 6 bases and J by 0 bases, and 6 bases separated the two germline ends. The CDR3 totals 13 residues. Germline CDR1 and CDR2: KGHSH and LQKENI. Turning to this clone: Its antigen is currently unknown. Other DNA variants within this sample encode the same CDR3.

Method: immunoSEQ multiplex PCR; TCRdb's copy keeps in-frame clones and lacks some. This repertoire shows 780,000 or so clones, 72% found once; its top ten account for more than 1.5%. The receptor was derived from a woman in her 30s in good health. The chain recombines TRBV18 with TRBJ1-3; the D is unclear. Sequences were obtained from memory CD4+ T cells sorted from blood. The sample's subset: CD45RA-negative fraction. The CDR3 DNA reads as TGTGCCAGCTCGCAGGACTCTGGAAACACCATATATTTT. Its protein product is CASSQDSGNTIYF.